This T cell receptor beta chain appears in the sequencing data of a study of CD8 T cells in ankylosing spondylitis. TCRdb fed the 5' RACE reads into MiXCR, producing one record per CDR3 protein. The sample contains 470,000 or so distinct CDR3 sequences, roughly 26% of which appear only once. General study results and limits: Among TCR beta sequences, a motif of under ten highly homologous variants appeared characteristic of ankylosing spondylitis blood.

On this clonotype: The antigen is not known.

The CDR3 spans 15 residues. With 0 bases removed from V and 0 bases from J, the gap between germline ends came to 9 bases. Per germline, CDR1 DFQATT and CDR2 SNEGSKA (reference sequence). This clonotype was sampled from a male donor with ankylosing spondylitis. Input material: blood, either unsorted or a sorted T cell fraction (not recorded which). This sequence joins TRBV20-1 and TRBJ2-1, with D uncertain. In DNA form, the CDR3 reads TGCAGTGCTAGAGATGGTCGGGCCTCCTACAATGAGCAGTTCTTC. It codes for CSARDGRASYNEQFF.